This T cell receptor beta chain was found in a study of spatial heterogeneity in lung cancer. This clonotype came up a few times. Sample time point: sample taken at primary tumor resection. Whole RNA, isolated from tumor, nontumor lung or frozen PBMC, was sequenced without prior sorting. TCRdb used MiXCR to reprocess the 5' RACE reads, holding one entry per CDR3 protein. The table lists under 100,000 distinct CDR3 sequences, around 9% of them singletons. Germline CDR1 SEHNR, CDR2 FQNEAQ (reference sequence). The CDR3 has 13 residues. Germline trimming cut 7 bases from V and 5 bases from J; bases unmatched to any gene: 8.

This TCR derives from a male donor with early-stage non-small cell lung cancer. Material: PBMCs, obtained at surgery. V is TRBV7-9 and J is TRBJ2-7; 7 bases agree with TRBD2. The CDR3 bases are TGTGCCAGCACTGCTCCCGGGGGGAACGAGCAGTACTTC. Translated, it gives CASTAPGGNEQYF. Full variable domain (outside the CDR3, taken from reference TRBV7-9 and TRBJ2-7): DTGVSQNPRHKITKRGQNVTFRCDPISEHNRLYWYRQTLGQGPEFLTYFQNEAQLEKSRLLSDRFSAERPKGSFSTLEIQRTEQGDSAMYLCASTAPGGNEQYFGPGTRLTVT.